What follows is one T cell receptor beta chain and its context. This may stem from a read error, because a much larger clone lies one nucleotide away. This entry belongs to a study of identical twins. Germline CDR1 ENHRY, CDR2 SYGVKD. This CDR3 comprises 18 residues. Trimming at V came to 2 bases and at J to 0 bases, leaving 7 bases not matched to a gene. In TCRdb, the 5' RACE reads were re-called with MiXCR into one record per CDR3 protein. Here the sample spans 500,000 to 700,000 distinct CDR3 sequences, less than 9% being singletons. This same sample was also part of a study on yellow fever vaccine responses in identical twins.

The receptor was isolated from a woman aged 18-29 years in good health. The sample was PBMCs. The chain couples TRBV10-3 to TRBJ2-1; 10 bases are a match to TRBD2. The CDR3 nucleotides read TGTGCCATCAGTGAGACGACTAGCGGGCGCAGCTCCTACAATGAGCAGTTCTTC. Translated: CAISETTSGRSSYNEQFF.